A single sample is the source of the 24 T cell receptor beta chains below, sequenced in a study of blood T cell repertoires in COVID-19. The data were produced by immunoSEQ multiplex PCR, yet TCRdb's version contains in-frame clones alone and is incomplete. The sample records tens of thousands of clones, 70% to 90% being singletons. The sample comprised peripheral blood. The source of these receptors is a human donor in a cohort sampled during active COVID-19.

The CDR3 DNA reads TGCGCCAGCAGCCAGGGTATTAGCGGGACCTACACAGATACGCAGTATTTT. Protein product: CASSQGISGTYTDTQYF. The chain combines TRBV4-1 with TRBJ2-3, with 8 bases that match TRBD2. The junction had 10 bases not matched to a gene; V was cut back by 3 bases and J by 2 bases. CDR3 length: 17 residues. The germline V gene encodes CDR1 MGHRA and CDR2 YSYEKL.

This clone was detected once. The CDR3 loop is CASSIRDSNQPQHF. The CDR3 DNA is TGTGCCAGTAGTATCAGGGATAGTAATCAGCCCCAGCATTTT. This chain joins TRBV19 and TRBJ1-5, with D maybe TRBD1 (5 bases). The length of the CDR3 is 14 residues. V was clipped by 3 bases and J by 4 bases, with 10 bases between them. Germline loops: CDR1 LNHDA, CDR2 SQIVND (reference sequence).

The CDR3 region is CASSLDPGLGAEAFF. The CDR3 DNA is TGCGCCAGCAGCTTGGACCCAGGGCTAGGGGCTGAAGCTTTCTTT. The chain couples TRBV5-1 to TRBJ1-1; D is possibly TRBD1 (5 bases). The V end lost 0 bases, the J end lost 6 bases, and 15 bases lay between the germline ends. Germline lookup yields CDR1 SGHRS and CDR2 YFSETQ. This CDR3 region has 15 residues.

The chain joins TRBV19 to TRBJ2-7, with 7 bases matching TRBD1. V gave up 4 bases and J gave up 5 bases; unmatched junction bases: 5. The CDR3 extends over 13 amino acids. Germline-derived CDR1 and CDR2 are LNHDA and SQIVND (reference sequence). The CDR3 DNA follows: TGTGCCAGTAGTACCCGACAGGGCAACGAGCAGTACTTC. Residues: CASSTRQGNEQYF.

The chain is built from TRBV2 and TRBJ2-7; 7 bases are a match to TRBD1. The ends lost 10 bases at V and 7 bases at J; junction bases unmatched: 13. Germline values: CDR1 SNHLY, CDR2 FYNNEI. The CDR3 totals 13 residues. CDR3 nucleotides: TGTGCCAACCCGGACAGGCCGATGGGGGAGCAGTACTTC. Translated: CANPDRPMGEQYF.

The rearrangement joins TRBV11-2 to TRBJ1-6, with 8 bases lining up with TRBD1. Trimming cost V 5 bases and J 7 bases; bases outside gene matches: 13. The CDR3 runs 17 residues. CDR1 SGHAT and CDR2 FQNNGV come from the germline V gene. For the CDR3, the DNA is TGTGCCAGCAGCCCGGAACAATCATGGACAGGGAATTCACCCCTCCACTTT. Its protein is CASSPEQSWTGNSPLHF. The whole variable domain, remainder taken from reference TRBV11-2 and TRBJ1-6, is EAGVAQSPRYKIIEKRQSVAFWCNPISGHATLYWYQQILGQGPKLLIQFQNNGVVDDSQLPKDRFSAERLKGVDSTLKIQPAKLEDSAVYLCASSPEQSWTGNSPLHFGNGTRLTVT.

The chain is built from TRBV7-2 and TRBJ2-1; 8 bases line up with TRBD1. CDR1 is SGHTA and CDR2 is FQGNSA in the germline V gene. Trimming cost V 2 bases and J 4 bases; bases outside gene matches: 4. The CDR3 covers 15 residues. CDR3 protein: CASSLRQGPYNEQFF. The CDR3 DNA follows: TGTGCCAGCAGCTTACGACAGGGGCCTTACAATGAGCAGTTCTTC.

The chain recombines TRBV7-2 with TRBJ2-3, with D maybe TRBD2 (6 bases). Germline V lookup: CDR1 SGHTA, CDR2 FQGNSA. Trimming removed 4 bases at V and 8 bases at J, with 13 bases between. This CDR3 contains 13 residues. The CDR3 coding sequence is TGTGCCAGCAGCTCATCGGACTACTCTACGCAGTATTTT. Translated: CASSSSDYSTQYF. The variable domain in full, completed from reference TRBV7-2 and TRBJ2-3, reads GAGVSQSPSNKVTEKGKDVELRCDPISGHTALYWYRQSLGQGLEFLIYFQGNSAPDKSGLPSDRFSAERTGGSVSTLTIQRTQQEDSAVYLCASSSSDYSTQYFGPGTRLTVL.

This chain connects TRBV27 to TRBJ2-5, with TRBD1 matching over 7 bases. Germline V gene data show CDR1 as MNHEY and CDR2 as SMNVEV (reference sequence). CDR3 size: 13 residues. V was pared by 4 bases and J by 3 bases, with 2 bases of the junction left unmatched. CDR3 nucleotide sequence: TGTGCCAGCAGTTCCGACAGGGAAGAGACCCAGTACTTC. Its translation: CASSSDREETQYF.

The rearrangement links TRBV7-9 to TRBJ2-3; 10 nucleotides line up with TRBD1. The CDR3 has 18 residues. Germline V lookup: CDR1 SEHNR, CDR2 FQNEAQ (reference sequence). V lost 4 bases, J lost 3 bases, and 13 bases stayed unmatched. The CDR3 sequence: CASSSPGTGDLRTDTQYF. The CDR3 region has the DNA TGTGCCAGCAGCTCCCCCGGGACAGGGGATTTGAGGACAGATACGCAGTATTTT.

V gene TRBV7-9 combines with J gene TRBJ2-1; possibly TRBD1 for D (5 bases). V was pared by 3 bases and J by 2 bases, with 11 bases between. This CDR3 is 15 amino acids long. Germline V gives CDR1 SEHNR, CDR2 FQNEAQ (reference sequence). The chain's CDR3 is CASSFRTGPYNEQFF. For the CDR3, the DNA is TGTGCCAGCAGCTTTCGAACAGGCCCCTACAATGAGCAGTTCTTC.

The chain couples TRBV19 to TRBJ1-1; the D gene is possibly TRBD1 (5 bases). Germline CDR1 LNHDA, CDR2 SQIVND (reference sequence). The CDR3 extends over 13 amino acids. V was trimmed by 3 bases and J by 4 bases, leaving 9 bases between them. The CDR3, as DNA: TGTGCCAGTAGTATGAACGGGGGCACTGAAGCTTTCTTT. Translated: CASSMNGGTEAFF.

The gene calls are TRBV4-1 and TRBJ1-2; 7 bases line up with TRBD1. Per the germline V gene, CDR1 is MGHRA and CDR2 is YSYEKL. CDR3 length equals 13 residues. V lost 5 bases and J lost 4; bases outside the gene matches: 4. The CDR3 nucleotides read TGCGCCAGCAGCGAGGGGGCGTCCTATGGCTACACCTTC. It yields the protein CASSEGASYGYTF.

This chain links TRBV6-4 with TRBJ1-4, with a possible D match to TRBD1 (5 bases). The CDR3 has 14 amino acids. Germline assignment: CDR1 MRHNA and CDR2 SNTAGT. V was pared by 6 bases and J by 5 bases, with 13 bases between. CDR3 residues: CASRQDRRNEKLFF. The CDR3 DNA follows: TGTGCCAGCAGACAAGACAGAAGGAATGAAAAACTGTTTTTT.

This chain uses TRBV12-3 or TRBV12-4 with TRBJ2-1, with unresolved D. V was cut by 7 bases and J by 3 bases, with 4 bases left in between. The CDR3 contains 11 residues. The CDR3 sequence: CASTNYNEQFF. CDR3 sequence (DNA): TGTGCCAGCACCAACTACAATGAGCAGTTCTTC.

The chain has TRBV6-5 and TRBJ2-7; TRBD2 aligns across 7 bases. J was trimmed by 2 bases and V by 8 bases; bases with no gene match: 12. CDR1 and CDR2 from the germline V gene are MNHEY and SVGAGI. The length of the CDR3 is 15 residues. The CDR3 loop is CASSRPLGLAYEQYF. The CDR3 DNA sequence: TGTGCCAGCTCGAGACCTTTAGGACTAGCCTACGAGCAGTACTTC.

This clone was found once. The CDR3 DNA reads TGTGCCAGCAGCGCCGGACAGGGGCGAAGCGAGACCCAGTACTTC. It encodes CASSAGQGRSETQYF. The gene calls are TRBV13 and TRBJ2-5; 9 bases map to TRBD1. The length of the CDR3 is 15 residues. With V trimmed by 5 bases and J by 5 bases, 9 bases remained unmatched. CDR1 PRHDT and CDR2 FYEKMQ come from the germline V gene (reference sequence).

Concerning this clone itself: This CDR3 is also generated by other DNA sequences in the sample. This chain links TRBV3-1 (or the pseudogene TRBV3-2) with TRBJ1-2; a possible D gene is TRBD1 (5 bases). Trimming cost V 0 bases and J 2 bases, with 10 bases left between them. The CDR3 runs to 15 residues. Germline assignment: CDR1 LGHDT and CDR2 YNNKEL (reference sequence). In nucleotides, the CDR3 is TGTGCCAGCAGCCAAGATTTAGGGGCGAACTATGGCTACACCTTC. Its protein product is CASSQDLGANYGYTF.

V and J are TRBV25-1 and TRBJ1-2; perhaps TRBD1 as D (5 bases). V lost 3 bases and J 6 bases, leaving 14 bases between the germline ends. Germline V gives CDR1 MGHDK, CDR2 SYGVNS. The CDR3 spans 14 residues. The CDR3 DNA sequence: TGTGCCAGCAGTGATGGGAGGGGATACAATGGCTACACCTTC. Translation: CASSDGRGYNGYTF.

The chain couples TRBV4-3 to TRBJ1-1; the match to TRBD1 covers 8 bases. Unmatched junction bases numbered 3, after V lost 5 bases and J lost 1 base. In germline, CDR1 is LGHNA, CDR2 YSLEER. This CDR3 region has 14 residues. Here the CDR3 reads CASSSGQGNTEAFF. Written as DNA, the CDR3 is TGCGCCAGCAGCTCAGGACAGGGGAACACTGAAGCTTTCTTT.

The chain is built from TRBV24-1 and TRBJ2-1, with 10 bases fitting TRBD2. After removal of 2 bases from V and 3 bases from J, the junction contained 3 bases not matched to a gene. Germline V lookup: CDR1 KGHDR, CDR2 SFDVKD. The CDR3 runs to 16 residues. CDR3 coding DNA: TGTGCCACCAGTGATTCAGCGGGGGGGGTCTACAATGAGCAGTTCTTC. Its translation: CATSDSAGGVYNEQFF.

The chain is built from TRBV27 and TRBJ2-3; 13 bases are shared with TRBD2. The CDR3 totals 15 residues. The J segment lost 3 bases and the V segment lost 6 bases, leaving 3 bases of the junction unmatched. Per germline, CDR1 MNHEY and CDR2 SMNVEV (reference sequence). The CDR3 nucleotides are TGTGCCAGCAGGCCACTAGCGGGGGGGACAGATACGCAGTATTTT. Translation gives CASRPLAGGTDTQYF.

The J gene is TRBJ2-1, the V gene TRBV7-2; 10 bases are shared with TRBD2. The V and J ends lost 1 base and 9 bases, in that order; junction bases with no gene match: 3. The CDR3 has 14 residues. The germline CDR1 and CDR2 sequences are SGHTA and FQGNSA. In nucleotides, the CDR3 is TGTGCCAGCAGCTTAGTCACTAGCGGGACTGAGCAGTTCTTC. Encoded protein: CASSLVTSGTEQFF.

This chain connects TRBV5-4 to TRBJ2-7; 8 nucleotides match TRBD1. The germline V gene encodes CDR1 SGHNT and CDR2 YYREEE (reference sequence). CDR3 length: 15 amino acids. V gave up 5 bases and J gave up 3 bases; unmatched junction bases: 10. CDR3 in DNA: TGTGCCAGCAGTTCAGAACAGGGGGTAAACTACGAGCAGTACTTC. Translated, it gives CASSSEQGVNYEQYF. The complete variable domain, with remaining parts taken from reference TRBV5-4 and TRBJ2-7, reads ETGVTQSPTHLIKTRGQQVTLRCSSQSGHNTVSWYQQALGQGPQFIFQYYREEENGRGNFPPRFSGLQFPNYSSELNVNALELDDSALYLCASSSEQGVNYEQYFGPGTRLTVT.